One T cell receptor beta chain is described in this entry. The CDR3 is 15 residues long. The germline gives CDR1 MGHDK, CDR2 SYGVNS. TCRdb reprocessed the 5' RACE reads and stores each CDR3 protein as one record, lacking DNA. Recorded for this sample: some 340,000 distinct CDR3 sequences. The source of the sample is a study of T cells expressing NK-cell markers. Specimen: blood T cells: a sorted CD56 or NKG2C T cell subset, CD4+ or CD8+ T cells, or bulk PBMC T cells (not recorded which). The V call is TRBV25-1, the J call TRBJ2-5; as DNA is missing, the TRBD1 call by TCRdb cannot be tested. This TCR was sampled from a man between 18 and 69 years old in good health. CDR3 loop: CASRTRERGLETQYF.